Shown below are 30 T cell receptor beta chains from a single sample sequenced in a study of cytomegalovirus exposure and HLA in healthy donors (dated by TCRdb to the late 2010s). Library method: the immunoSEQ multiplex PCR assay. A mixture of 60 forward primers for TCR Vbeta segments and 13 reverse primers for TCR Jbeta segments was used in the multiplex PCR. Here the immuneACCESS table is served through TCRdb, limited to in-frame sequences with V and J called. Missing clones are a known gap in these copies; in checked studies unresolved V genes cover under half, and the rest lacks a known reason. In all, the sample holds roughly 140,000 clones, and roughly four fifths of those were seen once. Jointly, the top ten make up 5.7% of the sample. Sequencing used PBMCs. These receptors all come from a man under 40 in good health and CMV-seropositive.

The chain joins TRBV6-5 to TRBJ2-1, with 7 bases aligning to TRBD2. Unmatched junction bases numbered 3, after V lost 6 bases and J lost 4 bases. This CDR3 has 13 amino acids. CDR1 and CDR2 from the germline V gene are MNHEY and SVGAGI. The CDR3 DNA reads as TGTGCCAGCAGCGAGCGGGGATACAATGAGCAGTTCTTC. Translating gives CASSERGYNEQFF.

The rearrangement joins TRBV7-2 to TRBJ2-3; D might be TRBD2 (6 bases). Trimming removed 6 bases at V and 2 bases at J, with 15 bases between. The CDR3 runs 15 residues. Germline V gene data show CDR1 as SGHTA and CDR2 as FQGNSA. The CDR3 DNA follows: TGTGCCAGCAGAACCGGACTAACCTACACAGATACGCAGTATTTT. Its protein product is CASRTGLTYTDTQYF.

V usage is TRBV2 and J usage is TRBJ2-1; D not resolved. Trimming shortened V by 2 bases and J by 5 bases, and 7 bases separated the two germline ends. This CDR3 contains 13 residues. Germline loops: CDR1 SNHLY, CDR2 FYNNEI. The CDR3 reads CASSESRNNEQFF. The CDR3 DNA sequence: TGTGCCAGCAGTGAATCGCGGAACAATGAGCAGTTCTTC. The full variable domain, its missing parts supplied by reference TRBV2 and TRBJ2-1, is EPEVTQTPSHQVTQMGQEVILRCVPISNHLYFYWYRQILGQKVEFLVSFYNNEISEKSEIFDDQFSVERPDGSNFTLKIRSTKLEDSAMYFCASSESRNNEQFFGPGTRLTVL.

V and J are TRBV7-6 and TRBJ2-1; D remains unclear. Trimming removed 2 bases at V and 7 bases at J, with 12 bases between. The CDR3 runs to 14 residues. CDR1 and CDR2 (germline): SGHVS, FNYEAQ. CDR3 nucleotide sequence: TGTGCCAGCAGCTTATATGGGCTTCAGAATGAGCAGTTCTTC. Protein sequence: CASSLYGLQNEQFF.

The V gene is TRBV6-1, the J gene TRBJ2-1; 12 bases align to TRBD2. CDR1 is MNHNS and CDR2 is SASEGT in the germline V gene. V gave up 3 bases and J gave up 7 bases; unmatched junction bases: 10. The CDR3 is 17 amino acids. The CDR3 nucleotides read TGTGCCAGCAGTGATAGCCCGACTAGCGGGAGACGGAATGAGCAGTTCTTC. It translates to CASSDSPTSGRRNEQFF.

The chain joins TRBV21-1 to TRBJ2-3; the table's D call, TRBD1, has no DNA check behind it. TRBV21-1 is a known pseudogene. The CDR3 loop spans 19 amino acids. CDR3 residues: CASSKGARGRVISKHTQYF. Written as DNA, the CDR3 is TGTGCCAGCAGCAAAGGAGCCAGGGGGCGCGTAATTTCCAAACATACGCAGTATTTT.

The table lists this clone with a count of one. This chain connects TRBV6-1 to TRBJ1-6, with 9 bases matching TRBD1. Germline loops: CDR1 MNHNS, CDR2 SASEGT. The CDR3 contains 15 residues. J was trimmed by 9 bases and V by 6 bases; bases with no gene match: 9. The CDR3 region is CASRRDRGSSSPLHF. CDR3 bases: TGTGCCAGCAGGCGAGACAGGGGGTCTTCTTCACCCCTCCACTTT.

The CDR3 DNA is TGTGCCAGCAGCTTAGTCGGAGGACTAGCGGGGGGTCCTCTGTACTTC. Amino acids: CASSLVGGLAGGPLYF. The chain uses TRBV7-2 and TRBJ2-7; 14 bases agree with TRBD2. This CDR3 is built from 16 residues. Germline trimming cut 1 base from V and 12 bases from J; bases unmatched to any gene: 11. Germline-derived CDR1 and CDR2 are SGHTA and FQGNSA.

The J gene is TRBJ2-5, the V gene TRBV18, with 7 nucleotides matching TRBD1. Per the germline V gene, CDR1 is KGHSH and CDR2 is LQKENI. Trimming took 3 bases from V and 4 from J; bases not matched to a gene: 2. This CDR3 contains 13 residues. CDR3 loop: CASSPGQAETQYF. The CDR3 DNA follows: TGTGCCAGCTCACCTGGACAGGCAGAGACCCAGTACTTC.

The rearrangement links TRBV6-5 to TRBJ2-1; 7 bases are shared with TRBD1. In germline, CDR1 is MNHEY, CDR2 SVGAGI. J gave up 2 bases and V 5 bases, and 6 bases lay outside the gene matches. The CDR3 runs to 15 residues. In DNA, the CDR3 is TGTGCCAGCAGTCCCGAGGGACAGCCCTACAATGAGCAGTTCTTC. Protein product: CASSPEGQPYNEQFF.

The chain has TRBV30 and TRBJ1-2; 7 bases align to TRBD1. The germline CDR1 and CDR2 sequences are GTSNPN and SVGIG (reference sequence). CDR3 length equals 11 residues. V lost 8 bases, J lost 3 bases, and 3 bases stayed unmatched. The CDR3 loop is CAVTGYYGYTF. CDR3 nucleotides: TGTGCCGTGACAGGGTACTATGGCTACACCTTC.

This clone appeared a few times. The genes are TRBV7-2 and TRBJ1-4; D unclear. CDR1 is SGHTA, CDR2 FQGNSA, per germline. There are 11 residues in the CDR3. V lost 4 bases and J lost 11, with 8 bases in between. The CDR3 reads CASSSHEKLFF. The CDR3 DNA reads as TGTGCCAGCAGCTCCCACGAGAAACTGTTTTTT.

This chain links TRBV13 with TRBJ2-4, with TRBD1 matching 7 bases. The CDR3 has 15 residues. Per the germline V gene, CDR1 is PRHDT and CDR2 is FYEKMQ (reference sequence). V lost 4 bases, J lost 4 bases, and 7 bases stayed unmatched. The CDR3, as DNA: TGTGCCAGCAGCTCCCCCGGGACAGCGAAAAACATTCAGTACTTC. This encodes CASSSPGTAKNIQYF.

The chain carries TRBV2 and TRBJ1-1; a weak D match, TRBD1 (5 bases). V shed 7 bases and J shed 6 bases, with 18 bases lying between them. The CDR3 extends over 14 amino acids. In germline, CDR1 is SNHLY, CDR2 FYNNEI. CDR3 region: CASTVAGRGAEAFF. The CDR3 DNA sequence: TGTGCCAGCACCGTGGCAGGGCGAGGTGCTGAAGCTTTCTTT.

CDR3 DNA: TGTGCCAGCAGCACCCGTCCGGGACAGGGTGACCAGCCCCAGCATTTT. The encoded protein is CASSTRPGQGDQPQHF. The rearrangement uses TRBV21-1 and TRBJ1-5; the D call in the table, TRBD1, was not verified against the DNA. TRBV21-1 constitutes a pseudogene. This CDR3 is 16 amino acids long.

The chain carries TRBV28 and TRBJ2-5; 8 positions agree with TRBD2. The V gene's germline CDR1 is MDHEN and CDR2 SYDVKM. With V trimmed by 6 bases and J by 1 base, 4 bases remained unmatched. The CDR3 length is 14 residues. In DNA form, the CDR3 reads TGTGCCAGCAGGTTTAGCGGGGCCCAAGAGACCCAGTACTTC. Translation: CASRFSGAQETQYF.

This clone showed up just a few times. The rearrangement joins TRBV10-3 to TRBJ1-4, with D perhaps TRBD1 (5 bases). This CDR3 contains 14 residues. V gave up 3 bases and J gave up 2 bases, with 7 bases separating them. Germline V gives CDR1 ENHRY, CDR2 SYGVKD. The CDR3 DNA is TGTGCCATCAGTGACCCAGGGACTAATGAAAAACTGTTTTTT. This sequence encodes CAISDPGTNEKLFF.

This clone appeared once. The CDR3 is CASSMGLVPEQYF. The CDR3 region has the DNA TGTGCCAGCAGCATGGGACTAGTCCCCGAGCAGTACTTC. This rearrangement joins TRBV6-1 to TRBJ2-7, with TRBD2 identical over 8 bases. With V trimmed by 6 bases and J by 6 bases, 7 bases remained unmatched. Germline-derived CDR1 and CDR2 are MNHNS and SASEGT. This CDR3 is 13 amino acids long.

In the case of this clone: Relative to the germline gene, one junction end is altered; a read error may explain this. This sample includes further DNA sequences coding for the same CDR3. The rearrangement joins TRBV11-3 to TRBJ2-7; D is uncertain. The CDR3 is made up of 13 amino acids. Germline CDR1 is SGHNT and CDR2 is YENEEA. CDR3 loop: CASSRLSSYEQYF. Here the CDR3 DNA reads TGTGCCAGCAGCCGTTTAAGTAGCTACGAGCAATACTTC.

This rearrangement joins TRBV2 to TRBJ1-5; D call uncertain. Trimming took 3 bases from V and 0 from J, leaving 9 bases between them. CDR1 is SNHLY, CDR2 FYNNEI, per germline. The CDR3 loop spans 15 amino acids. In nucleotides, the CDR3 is TGTGCCAGCAGTGACGATACGAGTAGCAATCAGCCCCAGCATTTT. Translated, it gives CASSDDTSSNQPQHF.

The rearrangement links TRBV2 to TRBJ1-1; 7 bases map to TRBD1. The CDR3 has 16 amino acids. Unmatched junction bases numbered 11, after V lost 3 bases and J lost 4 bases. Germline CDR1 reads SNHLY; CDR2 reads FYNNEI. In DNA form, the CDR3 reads TGTGCCAGCAGTGAGGGACAGCGGGCATCAGGCACTGAAGCTTTCTTT. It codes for CASSEGQRASGTEAFF. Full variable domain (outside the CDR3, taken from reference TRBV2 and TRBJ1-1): EPEVTQTPSHQVTQMGQEVILRCVPISNHLYFYWYRQILGQKVEFLVSFYNNEISEKSEIFDDQFSVERPDGSNFTLKIRSTKLEDSAMYFCASSEGQRASGTEAFFGQGTRLTVV.

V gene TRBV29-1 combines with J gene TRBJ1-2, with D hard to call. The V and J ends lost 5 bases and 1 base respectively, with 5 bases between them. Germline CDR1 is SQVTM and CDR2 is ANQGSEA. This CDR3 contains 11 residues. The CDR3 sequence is CSVQVNYGYTF. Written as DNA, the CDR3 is TGCAGCGTTCAGGTTAACTATGGCTACACCTTC.

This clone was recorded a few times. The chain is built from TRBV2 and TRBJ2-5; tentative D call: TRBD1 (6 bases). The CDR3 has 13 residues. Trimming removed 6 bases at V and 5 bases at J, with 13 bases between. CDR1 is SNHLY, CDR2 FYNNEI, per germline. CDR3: CASRRNRDETQYF. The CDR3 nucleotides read TGTGCCAGCAGGAGAAACAGGGACGAGACCCAGTACTTC. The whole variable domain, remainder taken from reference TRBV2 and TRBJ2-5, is EPEVTQTPSHQVTQMGQEVILRCVPISNHLYFYWYRQILGQKVEFLVSFYNNEISEKSEIFDDQFSVERPDGSNFTLKIRSTKLEDSAMYFCASRRNRDETQYFGPGTRLLVL.

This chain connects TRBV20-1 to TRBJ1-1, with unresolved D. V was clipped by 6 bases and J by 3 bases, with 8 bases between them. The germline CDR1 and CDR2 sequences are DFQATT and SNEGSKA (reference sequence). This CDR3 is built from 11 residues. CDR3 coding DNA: TGCAGTGCCCTAATTTACACTGAAGCTTTCTTT. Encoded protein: CSALIYTEAFF.

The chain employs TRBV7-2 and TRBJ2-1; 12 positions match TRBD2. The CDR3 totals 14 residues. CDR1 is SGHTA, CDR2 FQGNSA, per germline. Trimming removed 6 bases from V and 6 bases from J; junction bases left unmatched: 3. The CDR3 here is CASRRTSGTNEQFF. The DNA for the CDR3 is TGTGCCAGCAGAAGGACTAGCGGGACCAATGAGCAGTTCTTC. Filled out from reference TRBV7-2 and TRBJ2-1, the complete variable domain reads GAGVSQSPSNKVTEKGKDVELRCDPISGHTALYWYRQSLGQGLEFLIYFQGNSAPDKSGLPSDRFSAERTGGSVSTLTIQRTQQEDSAVYLCASRRTSGTNEQFFGPGTRLTVL.

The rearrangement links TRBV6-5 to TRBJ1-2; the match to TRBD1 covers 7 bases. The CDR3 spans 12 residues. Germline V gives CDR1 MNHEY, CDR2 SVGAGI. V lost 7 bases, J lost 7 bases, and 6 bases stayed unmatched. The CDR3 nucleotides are TGTGCCAGCACTAGACAGGGAGGTGGCTACACCTTC. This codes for CASTRQGGGYTF.

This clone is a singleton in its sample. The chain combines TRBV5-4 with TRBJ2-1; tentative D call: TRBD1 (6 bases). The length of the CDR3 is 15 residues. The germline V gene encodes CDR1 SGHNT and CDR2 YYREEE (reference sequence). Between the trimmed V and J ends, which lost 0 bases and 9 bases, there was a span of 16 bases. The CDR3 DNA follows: TGTGCCAGCAGCTTGGAGGGGGTGGCATGGCGTGAGCAGTTCTTC. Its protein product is CASSLEGVAWREQFF.

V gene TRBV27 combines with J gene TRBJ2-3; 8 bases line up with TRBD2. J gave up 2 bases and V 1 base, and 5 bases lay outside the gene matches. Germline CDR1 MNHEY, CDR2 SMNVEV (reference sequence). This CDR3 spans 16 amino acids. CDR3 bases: TGTGCCAGCAGTTTATACACTAGCGGAAACACAGATACGCAGTATTTT. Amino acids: CASSLYTSGNTDTQYF.

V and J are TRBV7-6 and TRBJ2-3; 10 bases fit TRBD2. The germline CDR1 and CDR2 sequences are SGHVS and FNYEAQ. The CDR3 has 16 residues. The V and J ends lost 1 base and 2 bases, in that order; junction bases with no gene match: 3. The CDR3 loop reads CASSLDLAGATDTQYF. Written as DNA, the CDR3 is TGTGCCAGCAGCTTAGATCTAGCGGGGGCCACAGATACGCAGTATTTT.

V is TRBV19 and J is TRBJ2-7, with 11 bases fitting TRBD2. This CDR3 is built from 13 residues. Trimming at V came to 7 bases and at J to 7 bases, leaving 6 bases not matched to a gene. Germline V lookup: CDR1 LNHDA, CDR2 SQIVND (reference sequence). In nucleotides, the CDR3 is TGTGCCAGTACACTAGCGGGAGCCGGGGAGCAGTACTTC. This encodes CASTLAGAGEQYF. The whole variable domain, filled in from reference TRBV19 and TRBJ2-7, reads DGGITQSPKYLFRKEGQNVTLSCEQNLNHDAMYWYRQDPGQGLRLIYYSQIVNDFQKGDIAEGYSVSREKKESFPLTVTSAQKNPTAFYLCASTLAGAGEQYFGPGTRLTVT.